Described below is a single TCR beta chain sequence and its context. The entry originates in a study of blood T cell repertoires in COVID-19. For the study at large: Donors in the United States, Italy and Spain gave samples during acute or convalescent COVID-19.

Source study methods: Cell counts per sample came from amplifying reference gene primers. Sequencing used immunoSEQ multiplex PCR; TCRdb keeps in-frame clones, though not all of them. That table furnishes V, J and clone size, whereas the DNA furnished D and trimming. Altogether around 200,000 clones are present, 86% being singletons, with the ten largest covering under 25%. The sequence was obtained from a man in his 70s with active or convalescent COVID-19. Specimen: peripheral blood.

This CDR3 reads CAWSFSGATGNTEAFF. CDR3 DNA: TGTGCCTGGAGTTTTAGCGGGGCGACCGGGAACACTGAAGCTTTCTTT. The chain combines TRBV30 with TRBJ1-1, with D perhaps TRBD1 (5 bases). The CDR3 covers 16 residues. V was clipped by 2 bases and J by 1 base, with 17 bases between them. Germline loops: CDR1 GTSNPN, CDR2 SVGIG (reference sequence).